These T cell receptor beta chains were read from a single sample in a study of patients and donors after allogeneic stem cell transplantation. TCRdb called the RT-PCR reads again in MiXCR, with one record for every CDR3 protein. The repertoire holds 150,000 to 200,000 distinct CDR3 sequences, with approximately 30% as singletons. The specimen was blood, either unsorted or a sorted T cell fraction (not recorded which). All receptors derive from a human donor who was either an allogeneic HSCT recipient or a stem cell or donor lymphocyte infusion donor (not recorded which). It is not recorded whose cells these are; they may come from a transplant donor. CDR3s include the opening cysteine and the closing phenylalanine or tryptophan. A D gene is named only where the DNA matches it firmly. Some rows have no size entry. The others give once, few or many, or a class for an expanded clone.

j_gene: TRBJ1-1
len: 13
abundance: few
d_gene: NA
v_gene: TRBV3-1
CDR3nt: TGTGCCAGCAGCCAAGAAGGGGTATCTGAAGCTTTCTTT
CDR3aa: CASSQEGVSEAFF

j_gene: TRBJ1-2
len: 13
abundance: few
d_gene: NA
v_gene: TRBV10-3
CDR3nt: TGTGCCATCAGTGACGTCGGTCGCTATGGCTACACCTTC
CDR3aa: CAISDVGRYGYTF

j_gene: TRBJ2-7
len: 14
abundance: NA
d_gene: TRBD1
v_gene: TRBV4-3
CDR3nt: TGCGCCAGCAGCCAGGACAGGGTCAGGTACGAGCAGTACTTC
CDR3aa: CASSQDRVRYEQYF

j_gene: TRBJ2-5
len: 12
abundance: NA
d_gene: NA
v_gene: TRBV28
CDR3nt: TGTGCCAGCAGGGAACAAGAAGAGACCCAGTACTTC
CDR3aa: CASREQEETQYF

j_gene: TRBJ1-5
len: 16
abundance: many
d_gene: NA
v_gene: TRBV4-2
CDR3nt: TGTGCCAGCAGCCAAGCAGGCAGGGTGGTGGGTCAGCCCCAGCATTTT
CDR3aa: CASSQAGRVVGQPQHF

j_gene: TRBJ2-1
len: 12
abundance: NA
d_gene: NA
v_gene: TRBV7-2
CDR3nt: TGTGCCAGCAGCTTAAATGCGAATGAGCAGTTCTTC
CDR3aa: CASSLNANEQFF

j_gene: TRBJ2-5
len: 17
abundance: few
d_gene: NA
v_gene: TRBV4-3
CDR3nt: TGCGCCAGCAGCCAAGACCCTACAGGGAGGTTCGGAGAGACCCAGTACTTC
CDR3aa: CASSQDPTGRFGETQYF

j_gene: TRBJ2-1
len: 12
abundance: NA
d_gene: NA
v_gene: TRBV5-8
CDR3nt: TGTGCCAGCAGCTTAGAAGGCAGTGAGCAGTTCTTC
CDR3aa: CASSLEGSEQFF

j_gene: TRBJ2-7
len: 15
abundance: NA
d_gene: NA
v_gene: TRBV4-3
CDR3nt: TGCGCCAGCAGCCAAGAGGGACGGTCCTCCTACGAGCAGTACTTC
CDR3aa: CASSQEGRSSYEQYF

j_gene: TRBJ2-7
len: 14
abundance: NA
d_gene: NA
v_gene: TRBV5-1
CDR3nt: TGCGCCAGTGGGTTCCGGGACGGACATCAAGAGCAGTACTTC
CDR3aa: CASGFRDGHQEQYF

j_gene: TRBJ1-3
len: 13
abundance: few
d_gene: NA
v_gene: TRBV4-3
CDR3nt: TGCGCCAGCGCATCGGGGAGGGGAAACACCATATATTTT
CDR3aa: CASASGRGNTIYF

j_gene: TRBJ2-7
len: 13
abundance: NA
d_gene: NA
v_gene: TRBV4-3
CDR3nt: TGCGCCAGCAGCCAGGGCCTATTCGACGAGCAGTACTTC
CDR3aa: CASSQGLFDEQYF

j_gene: TRBJ1-3
len: 15
abundance: many
d_gene: NA
v_gene: TRBV15
CDR3nt: TGTGCCACCAGCAGAGATGAAGGGTTCGGAAACACCATATATTTT
CDR3aa: CATSRDEGFGNTIYF

j_gene: TRBJ2-1
len: 14
abundance: few
d_gene: NA
v_gene: TRBV20-1
CDR3nt: TGCAGTGCTAGAGAGGCGGGATTCTACAATGAGCAGTTCTTC
CDR3aa: CSAREAGFYNEQFF

j_gene: TRBJ2-1
len: 12
abundance: NA
d_gene: NA
v_gene: TRBV4-1
CDR3nt: TGCGCCAGCAGCCAATTTGGCGATGAGCAGTTCTTC
CDR3aa: CASSQFGDEQFF

j_gene: TRBJ1-1
len: 13
abundance: NA
d_gene: NA
v_gene: TRBV10-3
CDR3nt: TGTGCCATCACTACCCTTGAGGGAACTGAAGCTTTCTTT
CDR3aa: CAITTLEGTEAFF

j_gene: TRBJ2-5
len: 15
abundance: NA
d_gene: TRBD1
v_gene: TRBV12-3/TRBV12-4
CDR3nt: TGTGCCAGCAGTTTGTCGGGACAGGGGTGGGGGACCCAGTACTTC
CDR3aa: CASSLSGQGWGTQYF

j_gene: TRBJ2-7
len: 18
abundance: NA
d_gene: TRBD2
v_gene: TRBV10-3
CDR3nt: TGTGCCATCAGTGTAATCGTTGGGGGGACTAGCGGGGCCTACGAGCAGTACTTC
CDR3aa: CAISVIVGGTSGAYEQYF

j_gene: TRBJ2-3
len: 13
abundance: few
d_gene: TRBD1
v_gene: TRBV20-1
CDR3nt: TGCAGTGCTTACAGGGGGCCCACAGATACGCAGTATTTT
CDR3aa: CSAYRGPTDTQYF

j_gene: TRBJ1-2
len: 16
abundance: few
d_gene: TRBD1
v_gene: TRBV6-5
CDR3nt: TGTGCCAGCAGTTACTCAGGACAGGGGGCGAGCTATGGCTACACCTTC
CDR3aa: CASSYSGQGASYGYTF

j_gene: TRBJ2-7
len: 19
abundance: few
d_gene: NA
v_gene: TRBV4-2
CDR3nt: TGTGCCAGCAGCCAGAAAGGTTTTAGGGACTCCGAAAGATCCTACGAGCAGTACTTC
CDR3aa: CASSQKGFRDSERSYEQYF

j_gene: TRBJ2-2
len: 15
abundance: many
d_gene: NA
v_gene: TRBV2
CDR3nt: TGTGCCAGCAGTGGGGGGGCCCCGAACACCGGGGAGCTGTTTTTT
CDR3aa: CASSGGAPNTGELFF

j_gene: TRBJ2-7
len: 15
abundance: NA
d_gene: NA
v_gene: TRBV3-1
CDR3nt: TGTGCCAGCAGCCAGACCTCCGACGCAGCCTACGAGCAGTACTTC
CDR3aa: CASSQTSDAAYEQYF

j_gene: TRBJ2-3
len: 16
abundance: NA
d_gene: NA
v_gene: TRBV11-2
CDR3nt: TGTGCCAGCAGCCTCTCTGGGACACTAGCAGTAGATACGCAGTATTTT
CDR3aa: CASSLSGTLAVDTQYF

j_gene: TRBJ2-6
len: 15
abundance: NA
d_gene: NA
v_gene: TRBV24-1
CDR3nt: TGTGCCACCAGTGGGGCCGTCTCTGGGGCCAACGTCCTGACTTTC
CDR3aa: CATSGAVSGANVLTF

j_gene: TRBJ2-1
len: 15
abundance: NA
d_gene: TRBD2
v_gene: TRBV4-1
CDR3nt: TGCGCCAGCAGCCGGACTAGCGGGTCCGGGGGTGAGCAGTTCTTC
CDR3aa: CASSRTSGSGGEQFF

j_gene: TRBJ2-1
len: 13
abundance: NA
d_gene: NA
v_gene: TRBV12-5
CDR3nt: TGTGCTAGTGGTTCCCCGGGACTCAATGAGCAGTTCTTC
CDR3aa: CASGSPGLNEQFF

j_gene: TRBJ2-3
len: 18
abundance: NA
d_gene: NA
v_gene: TRBV3-1
CDR3nt: TGTGCCAGCAGCCGTACTCAAGTAACCCGGAGACCCACAGATACGCAGTATTTT
CDR3aa: CASSRTQVTRRPTDTQYF

j_gene: TRBJ2-3
len: 11
abundance: NA
d_gene: NA
v_gene: TRBV15
CDR3nt: TGTGCCACCAGCAGAGAGGGCACGCAGTATTTT
CDR3aa: CATSREGTQYF